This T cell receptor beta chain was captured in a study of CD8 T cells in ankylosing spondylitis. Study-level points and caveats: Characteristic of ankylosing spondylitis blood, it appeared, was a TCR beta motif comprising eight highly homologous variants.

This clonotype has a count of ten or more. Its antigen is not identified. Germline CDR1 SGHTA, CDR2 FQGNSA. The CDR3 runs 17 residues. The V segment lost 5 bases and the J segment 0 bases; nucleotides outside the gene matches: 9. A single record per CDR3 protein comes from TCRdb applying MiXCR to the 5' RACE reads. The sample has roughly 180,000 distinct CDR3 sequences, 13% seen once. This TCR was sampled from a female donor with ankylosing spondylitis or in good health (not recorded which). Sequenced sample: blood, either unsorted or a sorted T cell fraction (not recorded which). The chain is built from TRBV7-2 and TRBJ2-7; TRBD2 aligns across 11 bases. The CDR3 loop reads CASSRRTSGLSSYEQYF. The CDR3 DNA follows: TGTGCCAGCAGCCGCAGGACTAGCGGGTTGAGCTCCTACGAGCAGTACTTC.